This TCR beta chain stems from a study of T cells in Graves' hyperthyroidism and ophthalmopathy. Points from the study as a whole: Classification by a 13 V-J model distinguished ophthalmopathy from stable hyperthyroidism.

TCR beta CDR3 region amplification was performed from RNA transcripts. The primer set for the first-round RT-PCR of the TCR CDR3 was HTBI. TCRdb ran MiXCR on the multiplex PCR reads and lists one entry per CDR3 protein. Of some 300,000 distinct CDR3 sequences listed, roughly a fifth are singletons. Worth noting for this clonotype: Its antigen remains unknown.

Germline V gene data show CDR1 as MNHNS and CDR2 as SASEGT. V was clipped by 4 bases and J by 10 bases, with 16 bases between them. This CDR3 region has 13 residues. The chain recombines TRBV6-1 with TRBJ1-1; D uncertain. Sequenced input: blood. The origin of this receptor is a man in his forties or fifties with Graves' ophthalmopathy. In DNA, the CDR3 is TGTGCCAGCAGTGTATACAGAGGTATTGGAGCTTTCTTT. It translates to CASSVYRGIGAFF.